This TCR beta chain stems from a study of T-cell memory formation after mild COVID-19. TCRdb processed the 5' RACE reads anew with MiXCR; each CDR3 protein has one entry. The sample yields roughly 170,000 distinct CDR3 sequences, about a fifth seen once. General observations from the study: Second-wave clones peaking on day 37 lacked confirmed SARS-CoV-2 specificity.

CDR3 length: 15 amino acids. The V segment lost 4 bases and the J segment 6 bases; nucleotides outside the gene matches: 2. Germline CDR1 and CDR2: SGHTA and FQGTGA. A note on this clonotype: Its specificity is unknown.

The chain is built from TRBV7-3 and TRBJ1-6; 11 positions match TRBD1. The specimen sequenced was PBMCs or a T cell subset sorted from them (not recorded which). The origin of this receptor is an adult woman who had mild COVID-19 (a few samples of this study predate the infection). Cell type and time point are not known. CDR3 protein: CASSYGTGGNSPLHF. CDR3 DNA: TGTGCCAGCAGCTACGGGACAGGGGGTAATTCACCCCTCCACTTT.